This record looks at one T cell receptor (beta chain) sequence and its context. Germline V CDR1 and CDR2: LGHNA, YSLEER. With V trimmed by 8 bases and J by 3 bases, 13 bases remained unmatched. CDR3 length: 15 amino acids. The data stem from a study of radiation and T cells in renal cell carcinoma. The sample's time point: blood 4 weeks post-SBRT, at nephrectomy. Treatment indicated: 15 Gy SBRT to primary tumor, nephrectomy 4 weeks later. After SBRT, blood was collected at 2 and 4 weeks, plus baseline. The patient's renal cell carcinoma had clear cell pathology. The method was immunoSEQ multiplex PCR; TCRdb's version includes in-frame clones alone and lacks a portion of them. The data show under 100,000 clones, about 79% seen once.

Specimen: blood, collected from a patient whose treatment included radiotherapy and nephrectomy. The V gene is TRBV4-3, the J gene TRBJ2-7, with 7 bases aligning to TRBD2. This receptor was obtained from a man aged 60-69 years with renal cell carcinoma. CDR3 nucleotide sequence: TGCGCCAGCGCTTCAAGGGGAGGGGCCCACTACGAGCAGTACTTC. It translates to CASASRGGAHYEQYF.